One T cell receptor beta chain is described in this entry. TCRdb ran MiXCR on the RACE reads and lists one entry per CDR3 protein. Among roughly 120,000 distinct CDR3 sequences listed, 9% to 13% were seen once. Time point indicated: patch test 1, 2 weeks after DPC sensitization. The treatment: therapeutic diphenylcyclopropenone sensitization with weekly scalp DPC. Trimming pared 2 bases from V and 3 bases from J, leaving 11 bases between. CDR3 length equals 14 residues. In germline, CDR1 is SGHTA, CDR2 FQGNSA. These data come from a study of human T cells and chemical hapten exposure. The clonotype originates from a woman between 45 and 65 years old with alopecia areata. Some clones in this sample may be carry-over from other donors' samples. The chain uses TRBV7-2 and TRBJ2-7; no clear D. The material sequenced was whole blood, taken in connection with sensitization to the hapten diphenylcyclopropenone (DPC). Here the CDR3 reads CASSLSRNLYEQYF. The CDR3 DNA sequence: TGTGCCAGCAGCTTATCCCGGAACCTCTACGAGCAGTACTTC.